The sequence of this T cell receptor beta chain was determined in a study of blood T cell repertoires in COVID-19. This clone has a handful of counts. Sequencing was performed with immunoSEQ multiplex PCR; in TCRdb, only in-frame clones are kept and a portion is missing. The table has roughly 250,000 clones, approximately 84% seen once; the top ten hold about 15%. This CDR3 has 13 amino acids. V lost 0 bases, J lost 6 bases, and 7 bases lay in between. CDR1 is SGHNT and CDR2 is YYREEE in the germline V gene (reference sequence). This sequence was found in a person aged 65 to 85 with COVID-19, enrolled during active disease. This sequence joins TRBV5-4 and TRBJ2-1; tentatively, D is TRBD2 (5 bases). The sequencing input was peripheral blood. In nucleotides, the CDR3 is TGTGCCAGCAGCTTGGACGAGGGCAATGAGCAGTTCTTC. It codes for CASSLDEGNEQFF. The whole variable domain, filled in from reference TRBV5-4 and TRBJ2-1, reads ETGVTQSPTHLIKTRGQQVTLRCSSQSGHNTVSWYQQALGQGPQFIFQYYREEENGRGNFPPRFSGLQFPNYSSELNVNALELDDSALYLCASSLDEGNEQFFGPGTRLTVL.